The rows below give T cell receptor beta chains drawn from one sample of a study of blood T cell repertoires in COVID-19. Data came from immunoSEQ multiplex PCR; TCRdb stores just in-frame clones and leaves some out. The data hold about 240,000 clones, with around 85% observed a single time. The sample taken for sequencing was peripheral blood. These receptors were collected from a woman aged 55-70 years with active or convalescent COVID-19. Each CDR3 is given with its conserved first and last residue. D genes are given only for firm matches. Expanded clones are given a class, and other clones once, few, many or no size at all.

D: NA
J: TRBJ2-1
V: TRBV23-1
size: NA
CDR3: CASSPPRGGLGNEQFF
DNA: TGCGCCAGCAGTCCGCCCCGCGGGGGCCTTGGCAATGAGCAGTTCTTC

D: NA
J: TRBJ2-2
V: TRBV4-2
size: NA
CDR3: CASSSRTDNTGELFF
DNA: TGTGCCAGCAGCTCCCGGACAGACAACACCGGGGAGCTGTTTTTT

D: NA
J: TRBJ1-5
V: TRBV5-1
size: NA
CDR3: CASSLAGDSNQPQHF
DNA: TGCGCCAGCAGCTTGGCAGGGGATAGCAATCAGCCCCAGCATTTT

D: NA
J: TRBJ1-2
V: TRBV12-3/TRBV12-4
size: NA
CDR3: CASSADRKYGYTF
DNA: TGTGCCAGCAGTGCCGACAGGAAGTATGGCTACACCTTC

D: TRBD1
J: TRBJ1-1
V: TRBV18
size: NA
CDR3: CASSPTNRGMNTEAFF
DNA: TGTGCCAGCTCACCCACAAACAGGGGAATGAACACTGAAGCTTTCTTT

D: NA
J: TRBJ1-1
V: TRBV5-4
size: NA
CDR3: CASRPGTGDTEAFF
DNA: TGTGCCAGCAGACCTGGGACTGGGGACACTGAAGCTTTCTTT

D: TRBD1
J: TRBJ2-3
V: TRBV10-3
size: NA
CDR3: CATRQGTSTDTQYF
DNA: TGTGCCACGCGACAGGGGACAAGCACAGATACGCAGTATTTT

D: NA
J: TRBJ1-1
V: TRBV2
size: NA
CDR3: CASSVEGRDTEAFF
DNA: TGTGCCAGCAGTGTTGAGGGAAGGGACACTGAAGCTTTCTTT

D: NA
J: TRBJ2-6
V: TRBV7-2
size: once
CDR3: CASSLAGAPGGANVLTF
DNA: TGTGCCAGCAGCTTAGCTGGGGCCCCCGGGGGGGCCAACGTCCTGACTTTC

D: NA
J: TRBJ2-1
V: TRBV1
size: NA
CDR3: CTSSQKLAGGEQFF
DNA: TGCACCAGCAGCCAGAAACTAGCGGGGGGCGAGCAGTTCTTC

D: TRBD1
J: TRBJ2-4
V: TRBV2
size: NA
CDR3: CASSGTGGAFDIQYF
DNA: TGTGCCAGCAGTGGGACAGGGGGCGCTTTTGACATTCAGTACTTC

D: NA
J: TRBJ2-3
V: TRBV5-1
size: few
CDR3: CASREGTHTDTQYF
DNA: TGCGCCAGCAGGGAAGGGACACACACAGATACGCAGTATTTT

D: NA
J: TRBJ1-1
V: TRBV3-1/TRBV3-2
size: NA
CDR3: CASSPAPDREAFF
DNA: TGTGCCAGCAGCCCTGCCCCAGACAGGGAAGCTTTCTTT

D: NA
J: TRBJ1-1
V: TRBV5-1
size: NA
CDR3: CASSGETGLNTEAFF
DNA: TGCGCCAGCAGCGGAGAGACAGGTCTGAACACTGAAGCTTTCTTT

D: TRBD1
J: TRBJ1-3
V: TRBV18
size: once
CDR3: CASSPLGTGNSGNTIYF
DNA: TGTGCCAGCTCACCACTTGGGACAGGGAACTCTGGAAACACCATATATTTT

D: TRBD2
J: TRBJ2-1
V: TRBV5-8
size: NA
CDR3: CASSLEGLAGYEQFF
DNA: TGTGCCAGCAGCTTGGAGGGACTAGCGGGGTATGAGCAGTTCTTC

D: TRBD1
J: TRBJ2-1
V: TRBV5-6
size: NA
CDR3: CASSSPAGGYNEQFF
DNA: TGTGCCAGCAGCTCCCCAGCAGGGGGATACAATGAGCAGTTCTTC

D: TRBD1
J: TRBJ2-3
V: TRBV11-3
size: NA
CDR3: CASSSSDRGSTDTQYF
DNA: TGTGCCAGCAGCTCGAGTGACAGGGGTAGCACAGATACGCAGTATTTT

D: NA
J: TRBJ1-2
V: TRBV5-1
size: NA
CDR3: CASRSTPDSSLRGGYTF
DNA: TGCGCCAGCCGCTCGACCCCGGACAGCAGTTTAAGGGGAGGCTACACCTTC

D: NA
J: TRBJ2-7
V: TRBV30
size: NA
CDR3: CAWSTEPYEQYF
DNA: TGTGCCTGGAGTACGGAGCCCTACGAGCAGTACTTC

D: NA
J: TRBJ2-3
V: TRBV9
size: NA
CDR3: CASSALGASTDTQYF
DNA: TGTGCCAGCAGCGCCCTCGGAGCGAGCACAGATACGCAGTATTTT

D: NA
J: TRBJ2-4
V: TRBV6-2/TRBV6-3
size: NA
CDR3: CASSYVFVRGKNIQYF
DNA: TGTGCCAGCAGTTACGTCTTTGTTAGGGGCAAAAACATTCAGTACTTC

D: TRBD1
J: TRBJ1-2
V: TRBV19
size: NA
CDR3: CASSTGQGAWYGYTF
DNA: TGTGCCAGTAGTACGGGACAGGGGGCTTGGTATGGCTACACCTTC

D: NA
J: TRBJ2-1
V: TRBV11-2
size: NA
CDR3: CASSLTGHRVNEQFF
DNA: TGTGCCAGCAGCTTAACGGGACACAGAGTAAATGAGCAGTTCTTC

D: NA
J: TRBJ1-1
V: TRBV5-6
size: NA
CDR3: CASSFSAFF
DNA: TGTGCCAGCAGCTTCTCAGCTTTCTTT

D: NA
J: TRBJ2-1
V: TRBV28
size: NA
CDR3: CASSNGGTGNEQFF
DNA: TGTGCCAGCAGTAACGGCGGGACTGGGAATGAGCAGTTCTTC

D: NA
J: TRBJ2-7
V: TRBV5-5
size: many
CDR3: CASSLSRGLFSYEQYF
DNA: TGTGCCAGCAGCTTGAGTAGGGGGTTGTTCTCCTACGAGCAGTACTTC

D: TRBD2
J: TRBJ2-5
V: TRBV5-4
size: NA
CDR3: CASSFAGGGETQYF
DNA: TGTGCCAGCAGCTTTGCGGGGGGTGGAGAGACCCAGTACTTC

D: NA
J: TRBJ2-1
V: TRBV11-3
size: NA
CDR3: CASSLGGRREQFF
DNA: TGTGCCAGCAGCTTAGGCGGTCGACGAGAGCAGTTCTTC

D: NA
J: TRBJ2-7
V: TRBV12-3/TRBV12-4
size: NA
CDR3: CASSFGYEQYF
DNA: TGTGCCAGCAGTTTCGGGTACGAGCAGTACTTC

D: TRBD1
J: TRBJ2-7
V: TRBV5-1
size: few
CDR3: CASSGDRGRDEQYF
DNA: TGCGCCAGCAGTGGGGACAGGGGGCGGGACGAGCAGTACTTC

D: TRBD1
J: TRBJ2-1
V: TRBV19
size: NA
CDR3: CASSPRDRGNNEQFF
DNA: TGTGCCAGTAGCCCCCGGGACAGGGGGAACAATGAGCAGTTCTTC

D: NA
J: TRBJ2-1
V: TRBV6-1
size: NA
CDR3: CASSERGRGSYNEQFF
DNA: TGTGCCAGCAGTGAACGTGGTAGGGGGTCCTACAATGAGCAGTTCTTC

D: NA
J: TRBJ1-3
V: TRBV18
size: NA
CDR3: CASSPATTLNTIYF
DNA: TGTGCCAGCTCACCGGCAACTACCCTCAACACCATATATTTT

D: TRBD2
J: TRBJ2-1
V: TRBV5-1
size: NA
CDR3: CASRPGTSGQFF
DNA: TGCGCCAGCAGACCTGGGACTAGCGGGCAGTTCTTC

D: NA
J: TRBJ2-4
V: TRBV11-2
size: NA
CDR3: CASSQKAPTGVGDIQYF
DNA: TGTGCCAGCAGCCAAAAAGCACCTACGGGGGTGGGGGACATTCAGTACTTC

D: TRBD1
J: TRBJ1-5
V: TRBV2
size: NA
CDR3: CASSPTQGANQPQHF
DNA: TGTGCCAGCAGTCCTACACAGGGGGCGAATCAGCCCCAGCATTTT

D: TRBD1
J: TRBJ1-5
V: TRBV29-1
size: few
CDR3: CSVRDRDQPQHF
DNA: TGCAGCGTCCGGGACAGGGACCAGCCCCAGCATTTT

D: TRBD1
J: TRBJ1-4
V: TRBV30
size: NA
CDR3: CAWSQWTGGPNEKLFF
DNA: TGTGCCTGGAGTCAATGGACAGGGGGTCCTAATGAAAAACTGTTTTTT

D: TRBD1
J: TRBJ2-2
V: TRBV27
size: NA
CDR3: CASGRGRTGELFF
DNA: TGTGCCAGCGGCAGGGGGCGCACCGGGGAGCTGTTTTTT

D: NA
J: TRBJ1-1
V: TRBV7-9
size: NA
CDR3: CASSPRTTTNTEAFF
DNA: TGTGCCAGCAGCCCCAGAACGACGACTAACACTGAAGCTTTCTTT

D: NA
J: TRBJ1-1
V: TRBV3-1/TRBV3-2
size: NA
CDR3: CASSRSGAGAFF
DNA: TGTGCCAGCAGCCGGTCAGGGGCAGGAGCTTTCTTT

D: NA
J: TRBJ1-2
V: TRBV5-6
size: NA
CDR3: CASSLRANYGYTF
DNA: TGTGCCAGCAGCTTAAGAGCTAACTATGGCTACACCTTC

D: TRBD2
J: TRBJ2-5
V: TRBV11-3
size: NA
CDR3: CASSTRLAGGETQYF
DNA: TGTGCCAGCAGCACCCGACTAGCGGGAGGAGAGACCCAGTACTTC

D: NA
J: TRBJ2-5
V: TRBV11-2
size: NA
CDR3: CASSLDGEYPEETQYF
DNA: TGTGCCAGCAGCTTAGACGGGGAGTACCCCGAAGAGACCCAGTACTTC

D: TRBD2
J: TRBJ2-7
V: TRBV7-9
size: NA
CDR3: CASSLRGGAYEQYF
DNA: TGTGCCAGCAGCCTCCGGGGGGGGGCTTACGAGCAGTACTTC